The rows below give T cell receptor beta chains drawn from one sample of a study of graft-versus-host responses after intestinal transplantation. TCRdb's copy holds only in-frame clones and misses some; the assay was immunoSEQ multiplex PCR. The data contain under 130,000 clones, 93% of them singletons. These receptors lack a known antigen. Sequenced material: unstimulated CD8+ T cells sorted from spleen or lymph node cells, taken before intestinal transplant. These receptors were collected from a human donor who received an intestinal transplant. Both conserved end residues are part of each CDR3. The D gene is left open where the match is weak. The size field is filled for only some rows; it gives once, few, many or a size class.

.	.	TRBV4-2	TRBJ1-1	CASSQGGNTEAFF	TGTGCCAGCAGCCAGGGGGGGAACACTGAAGCTTTCTTT
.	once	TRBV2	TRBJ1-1	CASLGGRTEAFF	TGTGCCAGCCTGGGGGGAAGGACTGAAGCTTTCTTT
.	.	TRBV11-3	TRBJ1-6	CASSFPRVYNSPLHF	TGTGCCAGCAGCTTCCCCAGGGTCTATAATTCACCCCTCCACTTT
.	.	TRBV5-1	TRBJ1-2	CASSFRGDSHYGYTF	TGCGCCAGCAGCTTTCGGGGGGATTCCCACTATGGCTACACCTTC
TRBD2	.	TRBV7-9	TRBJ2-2	CASSPFSGGNTGELFF	TGTGCCAGCAGCCCTTTTAGCGGGGGGAACACCGGGGAGCTGTTTTTT
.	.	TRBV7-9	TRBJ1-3	CASSPLTSPGNTIYF	TGTGCCAGCAGCCCTCTTACCTCTCCTGGAAACACCATATATTTT
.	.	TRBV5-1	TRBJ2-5	CASSLEGAQETQYF	TGCGCCAGCAGCTTGGAGGGCGCCCAAGAGACCCAGTACTTC
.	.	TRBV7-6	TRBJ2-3	CASSFSGLTDTQYF	TGTGCCAGCAGCTTTAGTGGGTTAACAGATACGCAGTATTTT
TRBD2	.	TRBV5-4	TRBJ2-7	CASSDGLAGGISYEQYF	TGTGCCAGCAGCGACGGACTAGCGGGGGGAATCTCCTACGAGCAGTACTTC
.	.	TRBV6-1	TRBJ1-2	CASLGPTPRNYGYTF	TGTGCCAGCTTGGGACCAACGCCGCGTAACTATGGCTACACCTTC
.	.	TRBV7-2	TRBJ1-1	CASSLVQSEAFF	TGTGCCAGCAGCTTAGTACAGTCTGAAGCTTTCTTT
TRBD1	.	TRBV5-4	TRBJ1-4	CASSQIGGGVKLFF	TGTGCCAGCAGCCAAATTGGAGGGGGCGTAAAACTGTTTTTT
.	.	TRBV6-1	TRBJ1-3	CASSETGSGNTIYF	TGTGCCAGCAGCGAAACAGGGTCTGGAAACACCATATATTTT
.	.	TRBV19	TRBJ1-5	CASSMTGGQPQHF	TGTGCCAGTAGTATGACAGGCGGTCAGCCCCAGCATTTT
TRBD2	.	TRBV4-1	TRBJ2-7	CASSQEYRLAGGHEQYF	TGCGCCAGCAGCCAAGAATACCGGCTAGCGGGGGGCCACGAGCAGTACTTC
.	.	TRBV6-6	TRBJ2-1	CASSRDVEDEQFF	TGTGCCAGCAGTCGAGACGTCGAGGATGAGCAGTTCTTC
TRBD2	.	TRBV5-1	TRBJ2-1	CASSPLVGGDEQFF	TGCGCCAGCAGCCCGCTTGTCGGGGGGGATGAGCAGTTCTTC
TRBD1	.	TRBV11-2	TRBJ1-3	CASSPGGLGGNTIYF	TGTGCCAGCAGCCCAGGGGGCTTGGGTGGAAACACCATATATTTT
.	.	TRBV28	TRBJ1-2	CASTPAQGYGYTF	TGTGCCAGCACCCCGGCCCAGGGCTATGGCTACACCTTC
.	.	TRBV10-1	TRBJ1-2	CASSESMENGYTF	TGCGCCAGCAGTGAGTCGATGGAGAATGGCTACACCTTC
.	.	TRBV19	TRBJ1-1	CASSIIAPGNEAFF	TGTGCCAGTAGTATAATCGCCCCAGGAAATGAAGCTTTCTTT
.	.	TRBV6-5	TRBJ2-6	CASSYSGSGANVLTF	TGTGCCAGCAGTTACTCAGGATCTGGGGCCAACGTCCTGACTTTC
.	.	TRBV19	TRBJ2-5	CASSVSGPETQYF	TGTGCCAGTAGTGTCTCAGGTCCGGAGACCCAGTACTTC
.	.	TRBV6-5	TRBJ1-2	CASSLSFRSVDGYTF	TGTGCCAGCAGTTTGAGCTTTAGGTCTGTGGATGGCTACACCTTC
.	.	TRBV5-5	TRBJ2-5	CASSLVPGEETQYF	TGTGCCAGCAGCTTGGTTCCGGGGGAGGAGACCCAGTACTTC
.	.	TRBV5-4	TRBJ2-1	CASRGAGADEQFF	TGTGCCAGTCGTGGGGCAGGGGCGGATGAGCAGTTCTTC
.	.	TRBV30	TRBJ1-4	CACHRAVATNEKLFF	TGTGCCTGCCACCGGGCGGTTGCAACTAATGAAAAACTGTTTTTT
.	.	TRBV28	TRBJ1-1	CASSPGVHTEAFF	TGTGCCAGCAGTCCAGGGGTTCACACTGAAGCTTTCTTT
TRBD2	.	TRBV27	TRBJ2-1	CASSPGTSGYNEQFF	TGTGCCAGCAGTCCCGGGACTAGCGGTTACAATGAGCAGTTCTTC
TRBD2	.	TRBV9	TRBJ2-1	CASSVEETSGASSYNEQFF	TGTGCCAGCAGCGTAGAGGAGACTAGCGGGGCGAGCTCCTACAATGAGCAGTTCTTC
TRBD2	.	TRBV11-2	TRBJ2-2	CASSVGLAGYTGTGELFF	TGTGCCAGCAGCGTAGGACTAGCGGGGTACACGGGCACCGGGGAGCTGTTTTTT